This TCR beta chain was recorded in a study of monozygotic twins with inflammatory bowel disease. Per germline, CDR1 SGHTA and CDR2 FQGNSA. CDR3 length: 17 amino acids. Study-wide points: Compared with healthy twins, IBD patients shared fewer clonotypes with others, especially with disease activity.

TCRdb re-called the 5' RACE reads; one entry per CDR3 protein, DNA not given. The sample has some 450,000 distinct CDR3 sequences, and its top ten clones hold about 2.6%. Details on this clonotype: Its cognate antigen is unknown.

Source material: blood. The rearrangement links TRBV7-2 to TRBJ2-5; TCRdb's D call, TRBD1, is unchecked because there is no DNA. The sequence was collected from a human donor with ulcerative colitis or Crohn's disease, or a healthy co-twin of an affected twin (not recorded which). The CDR3 reads CASSLMETGQQGKTQYF.